Below are 3 T cell receptor beta chains sequenced from a single sample in a study of early T cells in non-severe SARS-CoV-2 infection. TCRdb used MiXCR to reprocess the 5' RACE reads, holding one entry per CDR3 protein. This sample has tens of thousands of distinct CDR3 sequences, with more than 4.5% found just once. The sequencing sample was made of whole blood. Receptors were obtained from an adult who was a healthcare worker with PCR-confirmed SARS-CoV-2 infection or an uninfected control (not recorded which).

This clonotype has at least ten counts. In DNA form, the CDR3 reads TGCAGCGTTGATCCGCGACAAGGCACAGATACGCAGTATTTT. It specifies CSVDPRQGTDTQYF. The rearrangement joins TRBV29-1 to TRBJ2-3; D remains unclear. Per germline, CDR1 SQVTM and CDR2 ANQGSEA. The CDR3 length is 14 residues. Trimming shortened V by 3 bases and J by 1 base, and 11 bases separated the two germline ends.

Regarding this clonotype: This could be a read error, since a much larger clone is one nucleotide away. The chain joins TRBV12-3 or TRBV12-4 to TRBJ1-1; TRBD1 agrees at 8 bases. The CDR3 is 14 amino acids. CDR3 loop: CAGRPTGGQAEAFF. DNA of the CDR3: TGTGCCGGCAGACCTACAGGGGGGCAGGCTGAAGCTTTCTTT.

This clonotype was observed at least ten times. The chain links TRBV28 to TRBJ1-4; D not resolved. The CDR3 runs to 14 residues. Germline V gene sequence: CDR1 MDHEN, CDR2 SYDVKM. Trimming stripped 3 bases from V and 7 bases from J, with 12 bases between. This CDR3 reads CASSFQSASEKLFF. Written as DNA, the CDR3 is TGTGCCAGCAGTTTTCAGTCGGCAAGTGAAAAACTGTTTTTT.